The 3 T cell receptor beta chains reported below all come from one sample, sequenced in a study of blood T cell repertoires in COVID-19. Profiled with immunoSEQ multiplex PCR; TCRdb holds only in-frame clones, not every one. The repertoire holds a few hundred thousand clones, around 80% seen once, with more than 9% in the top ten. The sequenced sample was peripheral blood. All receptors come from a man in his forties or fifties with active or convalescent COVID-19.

This chain's CDR3 is CASSQISVSYGYTF. CDR3 DNA sequence: TGCGCCAGCAGCCAAATTTCGGTCTCCTATGGCTACACCTTC. The chain is built from TRBV4-1 and TRBJ1-2; D remains ambiguous. This CDR3 has 14 residues. Germline values: CDR1 MGHRA, CDR2 YSYEKL. Between the trimmed V and J ends, which lost 2 bases and 4 bases, there was a span of 11 bases.

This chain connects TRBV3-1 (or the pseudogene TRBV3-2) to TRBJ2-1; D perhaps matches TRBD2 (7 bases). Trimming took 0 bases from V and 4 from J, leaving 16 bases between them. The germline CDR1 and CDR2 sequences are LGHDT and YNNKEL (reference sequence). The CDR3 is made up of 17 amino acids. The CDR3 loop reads CASSQDLRGGLYNEQFF. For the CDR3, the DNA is TGTGCCAGCAGCCAAGATCTACGCGGGGGCCTATACAATGAGCAGTTCTTC.

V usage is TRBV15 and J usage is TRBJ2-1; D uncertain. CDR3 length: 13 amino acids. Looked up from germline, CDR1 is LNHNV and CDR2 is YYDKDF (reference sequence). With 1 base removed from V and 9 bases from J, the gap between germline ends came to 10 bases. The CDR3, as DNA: TGTGCCACCAGCAGAGTGGTAGTCGGTGAGCAGTTCTTC. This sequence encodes CATSRVVVGEQFF.